This entry lists 25 T cell receptor beta chains sequenced from one sample in a study of blood T cells in healthy people across ages. The second PCR ran roughly 7 to 11 cycles with a sample-barcoded 5' primer and J-beta primers. TCRdb ran MiXCR on the 5' RACE reads and lists one entry per CDR3 protein. Among 700,000 to 900,000 distinct CDR3 sequences listed, roughly 50% were seen once. The specimen sequenced was blood. The receptors derive from an elderly man in good health.

V and J are TRBV20-1 and TRBJ2-4; TRBD2 might be the D (6 bases). The V gene's germline CDR1 is DFQATT and CDR2 SNEGSKA (reference sequence). The length of the CDR3 is 13 residues. V lost 8 bases and J 5 bases, leaving 16 bases between the germline ends. CDR3 in amino acids: CSYSRDFQNIQYF. The CDR3 DNA reads as TGCAGTTATTCCCGGGACTTCCAAAACATTCAGTACTTC.

The CDR3 here is CASRSRQGGNEQFF. The DNA for the CDR3 is TGTGCCAGCAGGTCCCGACAGGGGGGAAATGAGCAGTTCTTC. This chain uses TRBV12-3 or TRBV12-4 with TRBJ2-1, with TRBD1 matching over 9 bases. V lost 6 bases and J lost 7; bases outside the gene matches: 7. The CDR3 covers 14 residues.

J is TRBJ1-1 and V is TRBV4-1; 11 bases align to TRBD1. The CDR3 totals 16 residues. Germline V gives CDR1 MGHRA, CDR2 YSYEKL. After removal of 4 bases from V and 1 base from J, the junction contained 5 bases not matched to a gene. CDR3 region: CASSPFGTGGNTEAFF. CDR3 in DNA: TGCGCCAGCAGCCCGTTTGGGACAGGGGGGAACACTGAAGCTTTCTTT.

This clonotype was found a few times. J is TRBJ2-3 and V is TRBV27; possible D gene TRBD1, 7 bases. Trimming stripped 2 bases from V and 14 bases from J, with 29 bases between. Germline CDR1 is MNHEY and CDR2 is SMNVEV (reference sequence). This CDR3 is built from 17 residues. The CDR3 protein is CASSLLGGGEVPRYAYF. The CDR3 DNA is TGTGCCAGCAGTTTACTCGGAGGGGGCGAGGTTCCCAGATACGCGTATTTT.

The chain links TRBV11-1 to TRBJ2-1, with 7 nucleotides matching TRBD1. Germline V gene sequence: CDR1 SGHAT, CDR2 FQDESV (reference sequence). This CDR3 is 17 amino acids long. V gave up 4 bases and J gave up 3 bases; unmatched junction bases: 12. The CDR3 DNA reads TGTGCCAGCAGCTCGAGACAGGGACCTAGGTTCTACAATGAGCAGTTCTTC. Translation gives CASSSRQGPRFYNEQFF. Complete variable domain (other parts from reference TRBV11-1 and TRBJ2-1): EAEVAQSPRYKITEKSQAVAFWCDPISGHATLYWYRQILGQGPELLVQFQDESVVDDSQLPKDRFSAERLKGVDSTLKIQPAELGDSAMYLCASSSRQGPRFYNEQFFGPGTRLTVL.

The chain has TRBV24-1 and TRBJ2-3, with D possibly matching TRBD1 (8 bases). This CDR3 has 16 amino acids. V lost 4 bases to trimming and J lost 4 bases, with 17 bases between them. Germline V gene sequence: CDR1 KGHDR, CDR2 SFDVKD. CDR3 sequence: CATSDSGQGGADTQYF. The CDR3 DNA follows: TGTGCCACCAGTGACTCCGGACAGGGAGGGGCAGATACGCAGTATTTT.

As for this clonotype: One end of the junction does not line up with germline, which may come from a read error. CDR3 sequence reads: CASSSEGGGACNGQFF. Written as DNA, the CDR3 is TGTGCCAGCAGCTCAGAGGGTGGCGGAGCCTGCAATGGGCAGTTCTTC. V and J are TRBV7-9 and TRBJ2-1; weak D call: TRBD2 (5 bases). The length of the CDR3 is 16 residues. CDR1 is SEHNR, CDR2 FQNEAQ, per germline (reference sequence).

The V and J genes are TRBV5-1 and TRBJ2-6, with D perhaps TRBD1 (5 bases). Trimming pared 2 bases from V and 0 bases from J, leaving 12 bases between. The CDR3 sequence is 17 residues long. Germline V gene data show CDR1 as SGHRS and CDR2 as YFSETQ. CDR3 loop: CASSFQQANSGANVLTF. The CDR3 DNA reads as TGCGCCAGCAGCTTTCAACAGGCAAACTCTGGGGCCAACGTCCTGACTTTC.

The chain joins TRBV18 to TRBJ2-7, with 8 positions matching TRBD1. CDR1 is KGHSH, CDR2 LQKENI, per germline. This CDR3 has 15 amino acids. The V segment lost 3 bases and the J segment 2 bases; nucleotides outside the gene matches: 6. In DNA form, the CDR3 reads TGTGCCAGCTCACCGCAGGGGGCTGGAACCTACGAGCAGTACTTC. This gives the protein CASSPQGAGTYEQYF.

This chain joins TRBV29-1 and TRBJ2-2, with D maybe TRBD1 (6 bases). CDR1 SQVTM and CDR2 ANQGSEA come from the germline V gene. There are 15 residues in the CDR3. V lost 2 bases and J 3 bases, leaving 13 bases between the germline ends. The CDR3 sequence is CSVERQGIDTGELFF. CDR3 nucleotide sequence: TGCAGCGTTGAACGGCAGGGGATTGACACCGGGGAGCTGTTTTTT.

As for this clonotype: This may stem from a read error, because a much larger clone lies one nucleotide away. This CDR3 is CSVATSGRAKSLENIRYF. The CDR3 nucleotides are TGCAGCGTCGCGACTAGCGGGAGGGCCAAATCTTTGGAAAACATTCGGTACTTC. V usage is TRBV29-1 and J usage is TRBJ2-7; 14 positions agree with TRBD2. The V and J ends lost 6 bases and 12 bases, in that order; junction bases with no gene match: 25. Germline CDR1 and CDR2: SQVTM and ANQGSEA. The CDR3 spans 18 residues.

This clonotype came up a few times. CDR3 sequence reads: CSARDRAVYGYTF. The CDR3 nucleotides are TGCAGTGCTAGAGATAGGGCGGTATATGGCTACACCTTC. The V call is TRBV20-1, the J call TRBJ1-2, with D unresolved. Trimming shortened V by 0 bases and J by 5 bases, and 10 bases separated the two germline ends. The CDR3 length is 13 residues. Germline CDR1 reads DFQATT; CDR2 reads SNEGSKA (reference sequence).

The CDR3 bases are TGTGCCAGCAGCTTGGGACTAGCGGGAGTATTGGAGCAGTACTTC. This gives the protein CASSLGLAGVLEQYF. The V gene is TRBV5-6, the J gene TRBJ2-7, with 12 bases identical to TRBD2. The CDR3 length is 15 residues. V lost 0 bases to trimming and J lost 7 bases; unmatched junction nucleotides: 5. In germline, CDR1 is SGHDT, CDR2 YYEEEE.

The table lists this clonotype with a few counts. V is TRBV7-2 and J is TRBJ2-7; the D gene is possibly TRBD2 (6 bases). Germline lookup yields CDR1 SGHTA and CDR2 FQGNSA. Trimming cost V 5 bases and J 0 bases, with 23 bases left between them. This CDR3 is 18 amino acids long. Here the CDR3 DNA reads TGTGCCAGCAGCCGCGGGGCTAGCAACTCACCCGGCTCCTACGAGCAGTACTTC. Protein sequence: CASSRGASNSPGSYEQYF.

This clonotype has just a few counts. This chain connects TRBV20-1 to TRBJ2-4; no clear D gene. The germline V gene has CDR1 DFQATT and CDR2 SNEGSKA (reference sequence). This CDR3 has 14 amino acids. The ends were cut back, 2 bases at V and 3 bases at J, with 11 bases in the middle. CDR3 sequence reads: CSARTPVGKNIQYF. The CDR3, as DNA: TGCAGTGCTAGAACCCCCGTGGGCAAAAACATTCAGTACTTC.

V gene TRBV3-1 combines with J gene TRBJ2-7, with D possibly matching TRBD2 (6 bases). CDR1 and CDR2 from the germline V gene are LGHDT and YNNKEL (reference sequence). Trimming pared 4 bases from V and 7 bases from J, leaving 14 bases between. This CDR3 comprises 13 residues. As DNA, the CDR3 is TGTGCCAGCAGCCCTCGACACGGGGGTGAGCAGTACTTC. Encoded protein: CASSPRHGGEQYF.

This clonotype was detected a few times. The genes are TRBV10-3 and TRBJ2-1, with TRBD2 identical over 10 bases. V trimming: 4 bases; J trimming: 9 bases; junction bases outside the gene matches: 15. The CDR3 is 17 residues long. Germline V gene lookup returns CDR1 ENHRY and CDR2 SYGVKD. The CDR3 spells CAISGGGRASGRFEQFF. For the CDR3, the DNA is TGTGCCATCAGTGGAGGGGGACGGGCTAGCGGGAGATTTGAGCAGTTCTTC.

The chain couples TRBV7-3 to TRBJ2-1, with 9 bases lining up with TRBD1. The CDR3 has 17 amino acids. After removal of 1 base from V and 0 bases from J, the junction contained 4 bases not matched to a gene. Germline V gives CDR1 SGHTA, CDR2 FQGTGA. The CDR3 bases are TGTGCCAGCAGCTTAATGGGGGACAGGGTCTCCTACAATGAGCAGTTCTTC. Its protein product is CASSLMGDRVSYNEQFF.

This chain connects TRBV28 to TRBJ1-5, with D possibly being TRBD1 (5 bases). Trimming pared 5 bases from V and 5 bases from J, leaving 22 bases between. This CDR3 is built from 17 residues. Per the germline V gene, CDR1 is MDHEN and CDR2 is SYDVKM. CDR3 nucleotide sequence: TGTGCCAGCAGTCCATCGGGGCCCATAACTTTCTATCAGCCCCAGCATTTT. Its protein product is CASSPSGPITFYQPQHF.

V usage is TRBV21-1 and J usage is TRBJ1-2; the D segment call TRBD1 is taken from the table without a DNA check. TRBV21-1 is a pseudogene segment. The CDR3 contains 13 residues. CDR3 in amino acids: CARTDWDSDGYTF. The CDR3 nucleotides are TGTGCCAGGACGGATTGGGACAGCGATGGCTACACCTTC.

V is TRBV20-1 and J is TRBJ1-1; maybe TRBD1 (5 bases). From germline, CDR1 is DFQATT and CDR2 SNEGSKA (reference sequence). Trimming cost V 0 bases and J 2 bases, with 16 bases left between them. This CDR3 contains 16 residues. The CDR3 loop reads CSARDLAGIRNTEAFF. The CDR3 DNA follows: TGCAGTGCTAGAGATTTGGCAGGGATCCGAAACACTGAAGCTTTCTTT.

This chain links TRBV12-3 or TRBV12-4 with TRBJ1-1; D is perhaps TRBD1 (6 bases). Trimming shortened V by 6 bases and J by 6 bases, and 11 bases separated the two germline ends. The CDR3 spans 12 residues. The CDR3 loop is CASSTGQSEAFF. CDR3 coding DNA: TGTGCCAGCAGCACTGGACAGTCTGAAGCTTTCTTT.

The chain links TRBV27 to TRBJ1-2, with 7 bases identical to TRBD1. V shed 8 bases and J 7 bases; nucleotides not matched to a gene: 13. CDR3 length: 14 residues. Germline CDR1 and CDR2: MNHEY and SMNVEV (reference sequence). For the CDR3, the DNA is TGTGCCAGCCAACCTCAGGGGGTAAGAAGTGGCTACACCTTC. It codes for CASQPQGVRSGYTF.

The gene calls are TRBV7-3 and TRBJ1-1, with a tentative D call TRBD1 (6 bases). V was cut by 5 bases and J by 6 bases, with 16 bases left in between. CDR1 is SGHTA, CDR2 FQGTGA, per germline. The CDR3 contains 14 residues. CDR3 in DNA: TGTGCCAGCAGCCTTTGGGGGCCTGGGGCTGAAGCTTTCTTT. Translated, it gives CASSLWGPGAEAFF.

This chain joins TRBV7-9 and TRBJ1-2; 7 bases are shared with TRBD1. V was pared by 5 bases and J by 3 bases, with 9 bases of the junction left unmatched. CDR1 and CDR2 from the germline V gene are SEHNR and FQNEAQ (reference sequence). This CDR3 is built from 15 residues. The CDR3 DNA reads TGTGCCAGCAGCCGCTACAGGGGACGGGACTATGGCTACACCTTC. It translates to CASSRYRGRDYGYTF.